Following are 31 T cell receptor beta chains from one sample sequenced in a study of blood T cell repertoires in COVID-19. The data were produced by immunoSEQ multiplex PCR, yet TCRdb's version contains in-frame clones alone and is incomplete. The sample carries some 700,000 clones, 85% to 90% recorded once. What was sequenced was peripheral blood. The receptors derive from a woman under 30 with acute or convalescent COVID-19.

V usage is TRBV10-2 and J usage is TRBJ2-2; 10 nucleotides align to TRBD2. The CDR3 is 15 residues long. The V segment lost 2 bases and the J segment 7 bases; nucleotides outside the gene matches: 4. Germline values: CDR1 WSHSY, CDR2 SAAADI. In DNA form, the CDR3 reads TGCGCCAGCAGTGAGACTAGCGGGGAGATCGGGGAGCTGTTTTTT. As protein: CASSETSGEIGELFF.

The sample holds one count of this clone. This chain uses TRBV5-1 with TRBJ1-2; 11 bases agree with TRBD1. There are 15 residues in the CDR3. V was clipped by 4 bases and J by 8 bases; unmatched bases: 10. CDR1 is SGHRS and CDR2 is YFSETQ in the germline V gene. The CDR3 coding sequence is TGCGCCAGCAGCCCTCGGACAGGGGGCGCGGGAGGCTACACCTTC. Amino acid sequence: CASSPRTGGAGGYTF.

The chain employs TRBV7-2 and TRBJ2-7, with 7 bases that match TRBD1. Germline-derived CDR1 and CDR2 are SGHTA and FQGNSA. The CDR3 spans 14 residues. The V segment lost 5 bases and the J segment 2 bases; nucleotides outside the gene matches: 6. CDR3 in amino acids: CASSLGTEPYEQYF. CDR3 nucleotide sequence: TGTGCCAGCAGCCTTGGGACAGAACCCTACGAGCAGTACTTC.

This chain uses TRBV30 with TRBJ2-2; D perhaps matches TRBD1 (5 bases). The CDR3 is made up of 12 amino acids. Germline CDR1 reads GTSNPN; CDR2 reads SVGIG (reference sequence). Trimming took 3 bases from V and 6 from J, leaving 8 bases between them. CDR3 nucleotide sequence: TGTGCCTGGAGAAGGGGTCCCGGGGAGCTGTTTTTT. Its protein product is CAWRRGPGELFF.

This clone has a handful of counts. The chain links TRBV2 to TRBJ1-5, with 10 nucleotides matching TRBD1. This CDR3 comprises 14 residues. V lost 4 bases, J lost 7 bases, and 4 bases stayed unmatched. Germline V gives CDR1 SNHLY, CDR2 FYNNEI. For the CDR3, the DNA is TGTGCCAGCAGTGGGGGACAGGGGCGCCAGCCCCAGCATTTT. Protein product: CASSGGQGRQPQHF.

The chain recombines TRBV19 with TRBJ2-1; 7 nucleotides match TRBD2. J lost 9 bases, V lost 6 bases, and 11 bases had no gene match. This CDR3 region has 14 residues. Germline lookup yields CDR1 LNHDA and CDR2 SQIVND (reference sequence). CDR3 amino acids: CASSTLITGGEQFF. The CDR3 coding sequence is TGTGCCAGTAGCACCCTAATCACGGGGGGTGAGCAGTTCTTC. The full variable domain, in which reference TRBV19 and TRBJ2-1 provide the parts outside the CDR3, is DGGITQSPKYLFRKEGQNVTLSCEQNLNHDAMYWYRQDPGQGLRLIYYSQIVNDFQKGDIAEGYSVSREKKESFPLTVTSAQKNPTAFYLCASSTLITGGEQFFGPGTRLTVL.

The chain recombines TRBV19 with TRBJ2-7; the D gene is possibly TRBD1 (5 bases). Germline lookup yields CDR1 LNHDA and CDR2 SQIVND (reference sequence). The V end was cut by 2 bases, the J end by 4 bases, with 15 bases between. The CDR3 is 15 amino acids. The CDR3 here is CASSIWTQPPYEQYF. CDR3 DNA: TGTGCCAGTAGTATATGGACACAGCCACCGTACGAGCAGTACTTC.

The J gene is TRBJ1-5, the V gene TRBV4-1; tentatively, D is TRBD1 (6 bases). The CDR3 runs 14 residues. Trimming pared 1 base from V and 6 bases from J, leaving 10 bases between. Germline CDR1 is MGHRA and CDR2 is YSYEKL. The CDR3, as DNA: TGCGCCAGCAGCCAAGTAGGGGGGGTTCAGCCCCAGCATTTT. Translated, it gives CASSQVGGVQPQHF.

CDR3 sequence (DNA): TGCAGCGTTGGACTAGCGGGGGGGCCCTACGAGCAGTACTTC. This gives the protein CSVGLAGGPYEQYF. The chain carries TRBV29-1 and TRBJ2-7; 14 bases align to TRBD2. CDR1 and CDR2 (germline): SQVTM, ANQGSEA. J lost 2 bases, V lost 4 bases, and 1 base had no gene match. The CDR3 runs 14 residues.

V gene TRBV6-5 combines with J gene TRBJ1-6; D ambiguous. Looked up from germline, CDR1 is MNHEY and CDR2 is SVGAGI. This CDR3 has 14 residues. Trimming took off 1 base at V and 1 base at J, with 2 bases between the two ends. The CDR3 sequence is CASSYLSYNSPLHF. The CDR3 region has the DNA TGTGCCAGCAGTTACTTATCCTATAATTCACCCCTCCACTTT.

In DNA, the CDR3 is TGTGCCAGCAGCGCCAGGGGGCTCAACTATGGCTACACCTTC. Its translation: CASSARGLNYGYTF. The chain recombines TRBV7-9 with TRBJ1-2; the match to TRBD1 covers 8 bases. Germline trimming cut 5 bases from V and 2 bases from J; bases unmatched to any gene: 4. Germline CDR1 reads SEHNR; CDR2 reads FQNEAQ (reference sequence). The CDR3 runs to 14 residues.

There are a few counts of this clone. V is TRBV19 and J is TRBJ2-7; D gene unclear. This CDR3 has 15 residues. V was pared by 3 bases and J by 1 base, with 13 bases between. Looked up from germline, CDR1 is LNHDA and CDR2 is SQIVND (reference sequence). The CDR3 region has the DNA TGTGCCAGTAGTATGGCGGTCGACGGTTCCTACGAGCAGTACTTC. This gives the protein CASSMAVDGSYEQYF.

The chain's CDR3 is CASSPIYRAWEQFF. DNA for the CDR3: TGTGCCAGCAGCCCTATCTACAGGGCCTGGGAGCAGTTCTTC. The rearrangement links TRBV7-9 to TRBJ2-1, with D possibly TRBD1 on 6 matching bases. V was trimmed by 5 bases and J by 10 bases, leaving 18 bases between them. This CDR3 has 14 amino acids. Per the germline V gene, CDR1 is SEHNR and CDR2 is FQNEAQ (reference sequence).

The V call is TRBV6-6, the J call TRBJ1-4; no clear D. The length of the CDR3 is 13 residues. CDR1 and CDR2 (germline): MNHNY, SVGAGI (reference sequence). The germline V and J ends were trimmed by 6 bases and 8 bases, with 13 bases remaining between them. This chain's CDR3 is CASRSQVSEKLFF. CDR3 nucleotide sequence: TGTGCCAGCAGAAGCCAGGTCTCCGAAAAACTGTTTTTT.

The chain uses TRBV29-1 and TRBJ2-2, with TRBD1 matching 9 bases. After removal of 5 bases from V and 3 bases from J, the junction contained 1 base not matched to a gene. Germline lookup yields CDR1 SQVTM and CDR2 ANQGSEA. The length of the CDR3 is 13 residues. This CDR3 reads CSVWTGDTGELFF. CDR3 sequence (DNA): TGCAGCGTTTGGACAGGGGACACCGGGGAGCTGTTTTTT.

As regards this clone: One end of the junction fails to match germline, which may point to a read error. The chain is built from TRBV29-1 and TRBJ1-3; D is undetermined. CDR3 length equals 14 residues. Germline lookup yields CDR1 SQVTM and CDR2 ANQGSEA. CDR3 amino acids: CSVEVNISGNTIYF. The CDR3 nucleotides read TGCAGCGTCGAAGTCAACATCTCTGGAAACACCATATATTTT.

The rearrangement links TRBV18 to TRBJ1-1, with D unresolved. Trimming pared 5 bases from V and 10 bases from J, leaving 14 bases between. This CDR3 contains 12 residues. Germline assignment: CDR1 KGHSH and CDR2 LQKENI. CDR3 DNA: TGTGCCAGCTCATTTCCTGGGCGGGGAGCTTTCTTT. Protein sequence: CASSFPGRGAFF.

The chain recombines TRBV25-1 with TRBJ2-7; TRBD1 agrees at 12 bases. Trimming took 3 bases from V and 3 from J; bases not matched to a gene: 6. Germline V CDR1 and CDR2: MGHDK, SYGVNS. The CDR3 runs to 16 residues. The CDR3 DNA follows: TGTGCCAGCAGTGATATGGGACAGGGGGCGTTCTACGAGCAGTACTTC. It encodes CASSDMGQGAFYEQYF.

The chain is built from TRBV25-1 and TRBJ1-5; maybe TRBD1 (6 bases). The V and J ends lost 8 bases and 2 bases respectively, with 10 bases between them. The length of the CDR3 is 13 residues. The germline CDR1 and CDR2 sequences are MGHDK and SYGVNS. CDR3 protein: CASSRGGNQPQHF. CDR3 DNA: TGTGCCAGCTCCAGGGGAGGCAATCAGCCCCAGCATTTT.

The chain employs TRBV4-1 and TRBJ1-2; TRBD1 matches at 7 bases. The CDR3 length is 19 residues. V trimming: 1 base; J trimming: 0 bases; junction bases outside the gene matches: 14. Germline assignment: CDR1 MGHRA and CDR2 YSYEKL. CDR3 nucleotide sequence: TGCGCCAGCAGCCAAGCCCTTCGACAGGGAAAGCGTGCTAACTATGGCTACACCTTC. Residues: CASSQALRQGKRANYGYTF.

This chain joins TRBV13 and TRBJ1-3; 7 bases are shared with TRBD1. The CDR3 spans 20 residues. With V trimmed by 2 bases and J by 0 bases, 16 bases remained unmatched. CDR1 and CDR2 (germline): PRHDT, FYEKMQ (reference sequence). The CDR3 sequence is CASSLPRGSGRGISGNTIYF. The CDR3, as DNA: TGTGCCAGCAGCTTACCCAGGGGGTCCGGAAGGGGGATCTCTGGAAACACCATATATTTT.

V and J are TRBV9 and TRBJ1-1, with 7 bases matching TRBD1. J gave up 1 base and V 4 bases, and 7 bases lay outside the gene matches. The germline CDR1 and CDR2 sequences are SGDLS and YYNGEE. The CDR3 totals 15 residues. In DNA form, the CDR3 reads TGTGCCAGCAGCTGGGGGAGGACAGGGAACACTGAAGCTTTCTTT. Its translation: CASSWGRTGNTEAFF.

Here the CDR3 DNA reads TGTGCCAGCAGCTTCACCCGGTGGACTAATGAAAAACTGTTTTTT. This translates into CASSFTRWTNEKLFF. The V and J genes are TRBV7-2 and TRBJ1-4, with D uncertain. V lost 3 bases and J lost 2, with 10 bases in between. Germline-derived CDR1 and CDR2 are SGHTA and FQGNSA. This CDR3 contains 15 residues.

J is TRBJ2-7 and V is TRBV3-1 (or the pseudogene TRBV3-2); 9 nucleotides match TRBD2. This CDR3 comprises 15 residues. V lost 3 bases and J lost 1; bases outside the gene matches: 4. Germline values: CDR1 LGHDT, CDR2 YNNKEL (reference sequence). CDR3 nucleotides: TGTGCCAGCAGCCAGGGACTAGCAACGTCCTACGAGCAGTACTTC. This sequence encodes CASSQGLATSYEQYF.

The V and J genes are TRBV11-2 and TRBJ1-2; 11 bases match TRBD1. Germline V gene sequence: CDR1 SGHAT, CDR2 FQNNGV. Losses at the gene ends were 4 bases for V and 8 bases for J; bases not matched to a gene: 12. The CDR3 totals 16 residues. CDR3 DNA: TGTGCCAGCAGCTCATCCGGGACAGGGGGATACGGGGGCTACACCTTC. Its protein is CASSSSGTGGYGGYTF.

V usage is TRBV7-9 and J usage is TRBJ2-5, with 10 bases matching TRBD1. CDR1 SEHNR and CDR2 FQNEAQ come from the germline V gene (reference sequence). The junction had 8 bases not matched to a gene; V was cut back by 6 bases and J by 4 bases. The CDR3 contains 15 residues. The CDR3 is CASSKRTGGGETQYF. In DNA form, the CDR3 reads TGTGCCAGCAGTAAACGGACAGGGGGAGGAGAGACCCAGTACTTC. The full variable domain, with the rest looked up from reference TRBV7-9 and TRBJ2-5, is DTGVSQNPRHKITKRGQNVTFRCDPISEHNRLYWYRQTLGQGPEFLTYFQNEAQLEKSRLLSDRFSAERPKGSFSTLEIQRTEQGDSAMYLCASSKRTGGGETQYFGPGTRLLVL.

The CDR3 reads CASSFSATSSYNEQFF. CDR3 sequence (DNA): TGTGCCAGCAGTTTCTCCGCGACTAGCTCCTACAATGAGCAGTTCTTC. The chain combines TRBV6-5 with TRBJ2-1; D might be TRBD2 (6 bases). Per the germline V gene, CDR1 is MNHEY and CDR2 is SVGAGI. V lost 4 bases, J lost 0 bases, and 13 bases lay in between. This CDR3 is built from 16 residues.

V gene TRBV9 combines with J gene TRBJ1-4; TRBD1 might be the D (6 bases). Germline CDR1 is SGDLS and CDR2 is YYNGEE. The V and J ends lost 2 bases and 7 bases respectively, with 15 bases between them. The CDR3 sequence is 15 residues long. The CDR3 DNA follows: TGTGCCAGCAGCGTCTGTCGACAGGCGGGTGAAAAACTGTTTTTT. Translated: CASSVCRQAGEKLFF.

CDR3 sequence (DNA): TGTGCCAGCAGCTTAGTTACCTACGAGCAGTACTTC. Its protein is CASSLVTYEQYF. The chain recombines TRBV7-9 with TRBJ2-7; D is unresolved. Per the germline V gene, CDR1 is SEHNR and CDR2 is FQNEAQ (reference sequence). The CDR3 length is 12 residues. Between the trimmed V and J ends, which lost 1 base and 2 bases, there was a span of 3 bases.

The chain combines TRBV4-1 with TRBJ1-4; no firm D call. Germline V lookup: CDR1 MGHRA, CDR2 YSYEKL. This CDR3 has 14 residues. Trimming left V 3 bases short and J 8 bases short, with 13 bases between. CDR3: CASSQAVTGEKLFF. The CDR3 DNA sequence: TGCGCCAGCAGCCAGGCGGTGACGGGGGAAAAACTGTTTTTT.

This chain links TRBV12-3 or TRBV12-4 with TRBJ1-5; D uncertain. The V end was cut by 3 bases, the J end by 4 bases, with 7 bases between. The CDR3 runs 13 residues. This CDR3 reads CASSFSVNQPQHF. The DNA of the CDR3 is TGTGCCAGCAGTTTTAGCGTGAATCAGCCCCAGCATTTT.